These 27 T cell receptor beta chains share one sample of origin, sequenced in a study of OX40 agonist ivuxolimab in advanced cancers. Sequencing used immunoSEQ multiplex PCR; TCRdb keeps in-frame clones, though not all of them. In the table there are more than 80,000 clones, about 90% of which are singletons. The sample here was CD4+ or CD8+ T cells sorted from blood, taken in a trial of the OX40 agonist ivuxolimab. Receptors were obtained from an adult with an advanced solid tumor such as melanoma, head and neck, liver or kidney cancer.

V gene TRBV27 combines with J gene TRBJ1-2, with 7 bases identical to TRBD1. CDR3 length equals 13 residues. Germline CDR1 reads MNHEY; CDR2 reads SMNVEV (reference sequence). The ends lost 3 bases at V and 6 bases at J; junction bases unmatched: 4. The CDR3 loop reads CASSFTGANGYTF. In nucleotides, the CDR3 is TGTGCCAGCAGTTTCACAGGGGCCAATGGCTACACCTTC.

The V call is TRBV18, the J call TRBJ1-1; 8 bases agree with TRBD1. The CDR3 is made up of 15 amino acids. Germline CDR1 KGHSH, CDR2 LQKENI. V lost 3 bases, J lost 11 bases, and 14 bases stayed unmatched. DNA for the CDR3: TGTGCCAGCTCACCGCCCGGGACAGGCCCCGTCGACGCTTTCTTT. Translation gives CASSPPGTGPVDAFF.

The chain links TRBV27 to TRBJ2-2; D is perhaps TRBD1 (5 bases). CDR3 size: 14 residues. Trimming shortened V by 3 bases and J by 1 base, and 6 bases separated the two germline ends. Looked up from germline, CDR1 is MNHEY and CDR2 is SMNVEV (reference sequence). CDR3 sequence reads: CASSLGQNTGELFF. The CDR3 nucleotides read TGTGCCAGCAGTTTGGGGCAGAACACCGGGGAGCTGTTTTTT.

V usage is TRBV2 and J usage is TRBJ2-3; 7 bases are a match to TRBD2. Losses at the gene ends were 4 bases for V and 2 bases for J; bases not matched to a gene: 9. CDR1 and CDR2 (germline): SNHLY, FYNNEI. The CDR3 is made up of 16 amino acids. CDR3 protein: CASSVVTGGTTDTQYF. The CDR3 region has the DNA TGTGCCAGCAGTGTGGTAACGGGAGGCACCACAGATACGCAGTATTTT.

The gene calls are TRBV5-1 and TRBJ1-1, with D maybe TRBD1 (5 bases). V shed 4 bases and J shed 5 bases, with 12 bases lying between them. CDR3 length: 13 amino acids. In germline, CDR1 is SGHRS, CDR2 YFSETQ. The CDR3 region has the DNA TGCGCCAGCAGCCCCGGGGGAGGGACTGAAGCTTTCTTT. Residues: CASSPGGGTEAFF.

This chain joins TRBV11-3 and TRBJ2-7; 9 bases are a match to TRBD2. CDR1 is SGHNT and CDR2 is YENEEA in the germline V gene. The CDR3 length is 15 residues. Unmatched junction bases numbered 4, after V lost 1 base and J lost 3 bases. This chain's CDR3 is CASSLGSGSIYEQYF. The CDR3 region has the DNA TGTGCCAGCAGCTTAGGTAGCGGGAGTATCTACGAGCAGTACTTC. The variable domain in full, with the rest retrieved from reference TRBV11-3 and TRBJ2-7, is EAGVVQSPRYKIIEKKQPVAFWCNPISGHNTLYWYLQNLGQGPELLIRYENEEAVDDSQLPKDRFSAERLKGVDSTLKIQPAELGDSAVYLCASSLGSGSIYEQYFGPGTRLTVT.

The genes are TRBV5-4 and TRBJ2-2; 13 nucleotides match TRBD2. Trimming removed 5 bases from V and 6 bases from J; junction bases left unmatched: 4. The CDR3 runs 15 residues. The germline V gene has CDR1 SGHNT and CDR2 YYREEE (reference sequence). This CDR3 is CASRLAGGKAGELFF. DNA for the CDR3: TGTGCCAGCAGACTAGCGGGAGGGAAGGCCGGGGAGCTGTTTTTT. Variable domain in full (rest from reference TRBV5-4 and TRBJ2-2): ETGVTQSPTHLIKTRGQQVTLRCSSQSGHNTVSWYQQALGQGPQFIFQYYREEENGRGNFPPRFSGLQFPNYSSELNVNALELDDSALYLCASRLAGGKAGELFFGEGSRLTVL.

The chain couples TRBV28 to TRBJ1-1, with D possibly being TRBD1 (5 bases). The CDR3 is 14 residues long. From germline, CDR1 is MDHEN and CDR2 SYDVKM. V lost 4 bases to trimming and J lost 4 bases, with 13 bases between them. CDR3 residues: CASSWGVQTTEAFF. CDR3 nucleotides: TGTGCCAGCAGTTGGGGCGTACAGACCACTGAAGCTTTCTTT.

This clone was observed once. The CDR3 loop reads CASSQSYEQYF. The CDR3 DNA sequence: TGCGCCAGCAGCCAATCATACGAGCAGTACTTC. The chain has TRBV4-1 and TRBJ2-7; no clear D. The CDR3 sequence is 11 residues long. CDR1 and CDR2 (germline): MGHRA, YSYEKL. Trimming removed 2 bases at V and 4 bases at J, with 3 bases between.

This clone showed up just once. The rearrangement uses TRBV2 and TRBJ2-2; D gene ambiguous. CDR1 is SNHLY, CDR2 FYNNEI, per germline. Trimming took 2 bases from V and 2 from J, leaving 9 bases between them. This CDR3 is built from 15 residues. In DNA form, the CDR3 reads TGTGCCAGCAGTGAATACCCTAGAAACACCGGGGAGCTGTTTTTT. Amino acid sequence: CASSEYPRNTGELFF.

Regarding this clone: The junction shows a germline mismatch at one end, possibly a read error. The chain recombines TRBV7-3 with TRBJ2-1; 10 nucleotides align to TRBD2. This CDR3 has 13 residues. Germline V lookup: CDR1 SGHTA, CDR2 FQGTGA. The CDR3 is CASSLTGAGGSVF. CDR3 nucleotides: TGTGCCAGCAGCTTAACGGGAGCGGGAGGGTCGGTCTTC. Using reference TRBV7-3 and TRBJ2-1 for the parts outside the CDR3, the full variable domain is GAGVSQTPSNKVTEKGKYVELRCDPISGHTALYWYRQSLGQGPEFLIYFQGTGAADDSGLPNDRFFAVRPEGSVSTLKIQRTERGDSAVYLCASSLTGAGGSVFGPGTRLTVL.

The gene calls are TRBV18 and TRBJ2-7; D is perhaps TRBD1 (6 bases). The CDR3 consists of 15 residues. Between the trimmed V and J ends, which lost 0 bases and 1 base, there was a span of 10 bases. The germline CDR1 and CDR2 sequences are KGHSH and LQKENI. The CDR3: CASSPPGHRSYEQYF. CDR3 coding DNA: TGTGCCAGCTCACCACCGGGACATAGGTCCTACGAGCAGTACTTC.

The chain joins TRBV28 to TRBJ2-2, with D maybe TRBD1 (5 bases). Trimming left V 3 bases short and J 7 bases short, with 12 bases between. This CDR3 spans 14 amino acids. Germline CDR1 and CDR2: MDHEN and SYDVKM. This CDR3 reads CASSFTTRVGELFF. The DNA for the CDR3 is TGTGCCAGCAGTTTTACGACCAGGGTCGGGGAGCTGTTTTTT.

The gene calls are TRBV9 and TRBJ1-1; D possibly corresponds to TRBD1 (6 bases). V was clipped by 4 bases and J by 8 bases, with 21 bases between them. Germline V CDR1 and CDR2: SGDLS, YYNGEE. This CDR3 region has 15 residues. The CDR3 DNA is TGTGCCAGCAGCCCCAGACAGGCGTCACTCGGCGAAGCTTTCTTT. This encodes CASSPRQASLGEAFF.

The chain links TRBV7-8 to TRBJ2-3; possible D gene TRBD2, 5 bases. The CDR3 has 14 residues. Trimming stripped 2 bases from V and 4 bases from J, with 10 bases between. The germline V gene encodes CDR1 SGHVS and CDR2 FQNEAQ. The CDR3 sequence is CASSLLASPDTQYF. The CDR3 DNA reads TGTGCCAGCAGCTTACTTGCTAGCCCAGATACGCAGTATTTT.

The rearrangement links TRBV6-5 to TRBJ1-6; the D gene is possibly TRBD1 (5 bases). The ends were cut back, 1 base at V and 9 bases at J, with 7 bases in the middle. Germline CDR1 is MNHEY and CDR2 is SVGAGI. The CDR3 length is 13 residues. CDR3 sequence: CASSYWGGSPLHF. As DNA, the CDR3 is TGTGCCAGCAGTTACTGGGGGGGTTCACCCCTCCACTTT.

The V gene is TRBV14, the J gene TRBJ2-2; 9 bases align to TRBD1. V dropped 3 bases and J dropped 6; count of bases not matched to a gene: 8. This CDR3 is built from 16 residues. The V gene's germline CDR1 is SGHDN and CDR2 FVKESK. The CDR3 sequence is CASSHILGQGPGELFF. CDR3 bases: TGTGCCAGCAGCCATATTCTGGGACAGGGTCCCGGGGAGCTGTTTTTT.

The CDR3 loop reads CASSVAGGIGYTF. The CDR3 DNA is TGTGCCAGCAGCGTAGCTGGGGGGATAGGCTACACCTTC. The chain couples TRBV9 to TRBJ1-2; the D gene is possibly TRBD1 (5 bases). CDR1 SGDLS and CDR2 YYNGEE come from the germline V gene. Trimming took 0 bases from V and 8 from J, leaving 11 bases between them. This CDR3 contains 13 residues.

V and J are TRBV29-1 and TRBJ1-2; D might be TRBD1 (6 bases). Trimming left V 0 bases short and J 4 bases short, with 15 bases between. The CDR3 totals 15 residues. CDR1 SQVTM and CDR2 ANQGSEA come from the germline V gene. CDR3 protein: CSVEESYQGTYGYTF. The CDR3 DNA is TGCAGCGTTGAAGAGTCCTATCAGGGGACCTATGGCTACACCTTC. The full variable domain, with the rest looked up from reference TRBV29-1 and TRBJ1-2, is SAVISQKPSRDICQRGTSLTIQCQVDSQVTMMFWYRQQPGQSLTLIATANQGSEATYESGFVIDKFPISRPNLTFSTLTVSNMSPEDSSIYLCSVEESYQGTYGYTFGSGTRLTVV.

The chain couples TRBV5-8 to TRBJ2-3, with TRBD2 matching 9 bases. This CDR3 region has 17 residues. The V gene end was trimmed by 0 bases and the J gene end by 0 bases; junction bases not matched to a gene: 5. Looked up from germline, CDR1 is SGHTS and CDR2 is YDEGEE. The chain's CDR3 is CASSLAKTSGSTDTQYF. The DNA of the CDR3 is TGTGCCAGCAGCTTGGCCAAGACTAGCGGTAGCACAGATACGCAGTATTTT.

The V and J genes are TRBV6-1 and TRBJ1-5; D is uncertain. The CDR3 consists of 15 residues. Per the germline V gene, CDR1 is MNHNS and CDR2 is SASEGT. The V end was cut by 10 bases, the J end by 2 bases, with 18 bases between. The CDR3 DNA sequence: TGTGCCACCTTTCGACGGGAAAGGGGCAATCAGCCCCAGCATTTT. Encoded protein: CATFRRERGNQPQHF.

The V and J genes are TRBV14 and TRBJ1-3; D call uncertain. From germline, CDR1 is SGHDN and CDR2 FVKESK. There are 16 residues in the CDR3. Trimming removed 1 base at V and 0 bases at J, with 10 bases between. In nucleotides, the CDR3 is TGTGCCAGCAGCCAAGTTGAGGAAACCTCTGGAAACACCATATATTTT. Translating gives CASSQVEETSGNTIYF.

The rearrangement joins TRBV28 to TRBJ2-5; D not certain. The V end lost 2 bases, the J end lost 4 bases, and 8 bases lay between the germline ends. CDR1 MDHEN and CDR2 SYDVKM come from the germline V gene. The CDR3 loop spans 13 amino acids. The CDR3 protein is CASSLVSTETQYF. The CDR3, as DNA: TGTGCCAGCAGTTTAGTCTCCACAGAGACCCAGTACTTC.

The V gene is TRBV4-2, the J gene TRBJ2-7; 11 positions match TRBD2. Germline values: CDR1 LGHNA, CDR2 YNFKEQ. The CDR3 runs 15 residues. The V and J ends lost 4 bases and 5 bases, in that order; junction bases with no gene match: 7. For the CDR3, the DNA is TGTGCCAGCAGCCGTACTAGCGGGAGTGCCCACGAGCAGTACTTC. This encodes CASSRTSGSAHEQYF.

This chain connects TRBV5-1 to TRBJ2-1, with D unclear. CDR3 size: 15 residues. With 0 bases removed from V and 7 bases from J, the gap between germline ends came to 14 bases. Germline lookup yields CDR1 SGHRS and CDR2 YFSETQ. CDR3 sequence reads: CASSLAEENGNEQFF. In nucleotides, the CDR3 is TGCGCCAGCAGCTTGGCCGAAGAAAACGGGAATGAGCAGTTCTTC.

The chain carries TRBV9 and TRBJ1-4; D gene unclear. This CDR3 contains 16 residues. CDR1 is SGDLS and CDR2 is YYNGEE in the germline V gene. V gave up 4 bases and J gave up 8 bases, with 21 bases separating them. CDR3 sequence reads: CASSPRGGVGDEKLFF. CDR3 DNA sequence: TGTGCCAGCAGCCCCCGCGGTGGGGTGGGAGACGAAAAACTGTTTTTT. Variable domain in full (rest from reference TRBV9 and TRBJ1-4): DSGVTQTPKHLITATGQRVTLRCSPRSGDLSVYWYQQSLDQGLQFLIQYYNGEERAKGNILERFSAQQFPDLHSELNLSSLELGDSALYFCASSPRGGVGDEKLFFGSGTQLSVL.

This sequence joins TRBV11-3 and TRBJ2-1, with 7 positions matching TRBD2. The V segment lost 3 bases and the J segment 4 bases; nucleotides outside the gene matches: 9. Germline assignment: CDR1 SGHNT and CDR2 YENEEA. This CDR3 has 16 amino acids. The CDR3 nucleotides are TGTGCCAGCAGCTTGGGAGGGGTGGTGGTGTACAATGAGCAGTTCTTC. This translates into CASSLGGVVVYNEQFF.